The clone carrying this T cell receptor beta chain was seen repeatedly, ten times or more. CDR1 LNHDA and CDR2 SQIVND come from the germline V gene (reference sequence). The CDR3 is made up of 15 amino acids. V lost 4 bases, J lost 5 bases, and 16 bases lay in between. This record belongs to a study of molecular identifiers for immune sequencing clone quantification. As for the study in general: With replicates, the RNA of about 20,000 or 100,000 naive CD8 cells was split five ways and four were sequenced.

Input for naive CD8 libraries was roughly 19,000 to 1,100,000 sorted cells; the RNA fraction used was 10%, 30% or 50%. TCRdb reprocessed the PCR reads with MiXCR, giving one entry per CDR3 protein. The sample includes about 640,000 distinct CDR3 sequences, roughly 21% seen only once; the top ten take roughly 0.9%. This clonotype was obtained from a human donor in good health. Some libraries in this study had Jurkat cell RNA spiked in. Sequenced: naive CD8+ T cells from blood, with Jurkat cell RNA spiked in. Subset reported: FACS-sorted CD8+CD4-CCR7+CD45RA+ naive T cells. V and J are TRBV19 and TRBJ2-3; possibly TRBD1 for D (6 bases). The CDR3 nucleotides read TGTGCCAGTAGTACCCGGGACACAAGGCAAGATACGCAGTATTTT. It specifies CASSTRDTRQDTQYF.